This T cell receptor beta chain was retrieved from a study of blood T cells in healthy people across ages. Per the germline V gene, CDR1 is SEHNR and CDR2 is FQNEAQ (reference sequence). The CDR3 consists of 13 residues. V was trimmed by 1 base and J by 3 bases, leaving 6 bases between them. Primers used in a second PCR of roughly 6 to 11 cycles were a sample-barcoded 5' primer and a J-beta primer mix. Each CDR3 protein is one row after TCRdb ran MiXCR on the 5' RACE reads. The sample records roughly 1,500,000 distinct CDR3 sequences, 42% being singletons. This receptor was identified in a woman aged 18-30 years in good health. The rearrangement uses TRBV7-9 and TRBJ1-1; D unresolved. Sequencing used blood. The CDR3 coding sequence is TGTGCCAGCAGCTTAGACACGGACACTGAAGCTTTCTTT. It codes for CASSLDTDTEAFF.